Below, one TCR beta chain is given with its context. The sample comes from a study of blood T cell repertoires in COVID-19. Only in-frame clones appear in the TCRdb table, and some are missing; sequencing was by immunoSEQ multiplex PCR. The sample holds roughly 120,000 clones, roughly 85% seen once. This sequence was found in a woman older than 75 with active or convalescent COVID-19. The sample taken for sequencing was peripheral blood.

The CDR3 region is CASSWDRIYGYTF. CDR3 nucleotides: TGTGCCAGCAGCTGGGACAGGATCTATGGCTACACCTTC. The chain is built from TRBV13 and TRBJ1-2; 8 bases line up with TRBD1. Germline lookup yields CDR1 PRHDT and CDR2 FYEKMQ (reference sequence). Trimming removed 4 bases from V and 4 bases from J; junction bases left unmatched: 2. The CDR3 runs 13 residues. Based on the CDR3 plus reference TRBV13 and TRBJ1-2, the full variable domain is AAGVIQSPRHLIKEKRETATLKCYPIPRHDTVYWYQQGPGQDPQFLISFYEKMQSDKGSIPDRFSAQQFSDYHSELNMSSLELGDSALYFCASSWDRIYGYTFGSGTRLTVV.